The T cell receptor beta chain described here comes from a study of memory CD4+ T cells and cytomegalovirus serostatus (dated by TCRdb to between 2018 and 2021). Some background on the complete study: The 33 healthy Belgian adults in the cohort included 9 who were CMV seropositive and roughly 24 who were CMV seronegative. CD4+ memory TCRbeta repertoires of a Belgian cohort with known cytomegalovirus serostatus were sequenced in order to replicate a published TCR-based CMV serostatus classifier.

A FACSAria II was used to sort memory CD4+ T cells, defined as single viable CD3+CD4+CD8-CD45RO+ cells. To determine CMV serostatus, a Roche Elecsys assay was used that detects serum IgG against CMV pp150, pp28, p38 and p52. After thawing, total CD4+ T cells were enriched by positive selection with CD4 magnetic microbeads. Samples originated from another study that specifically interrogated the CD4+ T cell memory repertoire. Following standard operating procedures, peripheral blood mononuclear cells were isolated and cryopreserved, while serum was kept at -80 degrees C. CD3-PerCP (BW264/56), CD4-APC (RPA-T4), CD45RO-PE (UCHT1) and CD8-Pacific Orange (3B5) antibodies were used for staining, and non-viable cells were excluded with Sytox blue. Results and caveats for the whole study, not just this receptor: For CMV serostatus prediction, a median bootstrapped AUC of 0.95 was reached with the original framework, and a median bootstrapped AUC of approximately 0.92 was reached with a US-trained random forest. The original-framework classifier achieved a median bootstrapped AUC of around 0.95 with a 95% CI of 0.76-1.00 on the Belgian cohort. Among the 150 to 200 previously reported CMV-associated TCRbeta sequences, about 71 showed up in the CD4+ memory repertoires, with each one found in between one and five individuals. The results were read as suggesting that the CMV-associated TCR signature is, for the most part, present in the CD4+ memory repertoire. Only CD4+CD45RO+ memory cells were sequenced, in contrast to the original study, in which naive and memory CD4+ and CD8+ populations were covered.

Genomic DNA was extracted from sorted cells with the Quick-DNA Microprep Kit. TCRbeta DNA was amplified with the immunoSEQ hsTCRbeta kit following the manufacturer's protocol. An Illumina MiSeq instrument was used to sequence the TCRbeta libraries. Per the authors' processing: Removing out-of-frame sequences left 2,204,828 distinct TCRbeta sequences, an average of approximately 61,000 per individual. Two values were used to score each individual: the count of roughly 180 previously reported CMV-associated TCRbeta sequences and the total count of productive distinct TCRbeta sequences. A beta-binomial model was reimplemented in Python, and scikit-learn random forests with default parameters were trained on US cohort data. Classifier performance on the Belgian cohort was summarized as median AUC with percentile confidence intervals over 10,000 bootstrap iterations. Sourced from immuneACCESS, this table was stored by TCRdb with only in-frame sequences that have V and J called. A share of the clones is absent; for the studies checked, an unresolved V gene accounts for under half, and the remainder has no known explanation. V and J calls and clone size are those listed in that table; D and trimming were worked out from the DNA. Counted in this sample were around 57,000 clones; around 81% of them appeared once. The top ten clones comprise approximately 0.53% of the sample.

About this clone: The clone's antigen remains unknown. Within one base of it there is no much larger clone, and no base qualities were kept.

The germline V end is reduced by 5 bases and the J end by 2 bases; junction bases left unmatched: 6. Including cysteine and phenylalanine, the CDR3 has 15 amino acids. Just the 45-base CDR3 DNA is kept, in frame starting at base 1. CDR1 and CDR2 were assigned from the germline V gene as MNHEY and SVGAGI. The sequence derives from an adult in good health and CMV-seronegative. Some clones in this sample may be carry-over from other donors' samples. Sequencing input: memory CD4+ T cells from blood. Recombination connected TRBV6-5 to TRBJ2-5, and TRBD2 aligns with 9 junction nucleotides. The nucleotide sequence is TGTGCCAGCAGTCGTCGACTAGCGGATCAAGAGACCCAGTACTTC. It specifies CASSRRLADQETQYF.